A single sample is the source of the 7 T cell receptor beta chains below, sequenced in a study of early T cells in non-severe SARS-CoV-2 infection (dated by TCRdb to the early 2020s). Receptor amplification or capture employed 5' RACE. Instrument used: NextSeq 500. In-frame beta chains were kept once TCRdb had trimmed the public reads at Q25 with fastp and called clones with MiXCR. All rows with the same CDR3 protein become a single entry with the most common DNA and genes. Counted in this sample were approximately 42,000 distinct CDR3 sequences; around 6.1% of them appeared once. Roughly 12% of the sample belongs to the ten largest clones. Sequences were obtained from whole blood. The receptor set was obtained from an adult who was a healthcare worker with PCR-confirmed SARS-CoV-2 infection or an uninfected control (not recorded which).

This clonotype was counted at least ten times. This CDR3 is CASSWIGGTEAFF. The CDR3 region has the DNA TGTGCCAGCAGCTGGATAGGGGGAACTGAAGCTTTCTTT. This chain links TRBV5-5 with TRBJ1-1, with a tentative D call TRBD1 (6 bases). CDR3 length: 13 residues. V was clipped by 3 bases and J by 5 bases, with 11 bases between them. Germline V gives CDR1 SGHKS, CDR2 YYEKEE (reference sequence).

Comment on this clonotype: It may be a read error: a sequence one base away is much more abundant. The CDR3 DNA follows: TGTGCCTGCAGCTCCCCTTACGAGCAGTACTTC. It yields the protein CACSSPYEQYF. This sequence joins TRBV4-2 and TRBJ2-7; D not certain. The length of the CDR3 is 11 residues. Germline V lookup: CDR1 LGHNA, CDR2 YNFKEQ.

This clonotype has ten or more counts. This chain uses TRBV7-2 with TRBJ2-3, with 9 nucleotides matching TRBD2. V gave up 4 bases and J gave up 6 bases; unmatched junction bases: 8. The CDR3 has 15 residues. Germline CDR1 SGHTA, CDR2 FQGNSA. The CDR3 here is CASSSGGLAADTQYF. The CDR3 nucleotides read TGTGCCAGCAGCTCTGGGGGACTAGCAGCCGATACGCAGTATTTT. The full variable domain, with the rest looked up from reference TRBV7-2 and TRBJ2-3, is GAGVSQSPSNKVTEKGKDVELRCDPISGHTALYWYRQSLGQGLEFLIYFQGNSAPDKSGLPSDRFSAERTGGSVSTLTIQRTQQEDSAVYLCASSSGGLAADTQYFGPGTRLTVL.

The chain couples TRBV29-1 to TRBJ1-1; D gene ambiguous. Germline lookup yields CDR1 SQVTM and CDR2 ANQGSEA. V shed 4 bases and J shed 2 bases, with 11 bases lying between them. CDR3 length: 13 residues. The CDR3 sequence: CSVVPGPNTEAFF. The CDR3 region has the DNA TGCAGCGTTGTTCCGGGTCCTAACACTGAAGCTTTCTTT.

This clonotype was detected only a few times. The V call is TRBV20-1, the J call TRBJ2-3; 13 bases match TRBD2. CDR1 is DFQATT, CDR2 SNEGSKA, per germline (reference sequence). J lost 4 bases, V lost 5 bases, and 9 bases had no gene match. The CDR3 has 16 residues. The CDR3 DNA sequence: TGCAGTGCTCCTCGACTAGCGGGGGGTGTGGCAGATACGCAGTATTTT. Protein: CSAPRLAGGVADTQYF.

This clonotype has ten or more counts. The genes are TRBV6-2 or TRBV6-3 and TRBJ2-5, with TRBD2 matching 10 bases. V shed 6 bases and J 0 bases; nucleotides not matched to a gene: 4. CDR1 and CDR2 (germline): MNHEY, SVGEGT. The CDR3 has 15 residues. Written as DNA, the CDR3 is TGTGCCAGCAGCCCCGGGACTAGCGACCAAGAGACCCAGTACTTC. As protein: CASSPGTSDQETQYF.

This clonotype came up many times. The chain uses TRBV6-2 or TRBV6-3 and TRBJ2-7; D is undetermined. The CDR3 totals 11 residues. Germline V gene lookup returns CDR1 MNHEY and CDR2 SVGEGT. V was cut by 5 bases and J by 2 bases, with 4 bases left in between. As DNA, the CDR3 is TGTGCCAGCAGTCCCGCCTACGAGCAGTACTTC. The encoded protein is CASSPAYEQYF.